This entry concerns a single TCR beta chain. As yet, its antigen is unknown. These data belong to a study of CD8 T cells in Susac syndrome. Study-level results: As the study acknowledged, the number of individuals who were part of its TCR sequencing and HLA analysis was relatively small.

RNA amounts of roughly 0.45 to 1 ug underwent reverse transcription with random hexamers. TCRdb re-analysed the immunoSEQ multiplex PCR reads in MiXCR, keeping a single row per CDR3 protein. The table lists approximately 190,000 distinct CDR3 sequences, roughly 92% of them singletons. The CDR3 is 14 amino acids. V was trimmed by 2 bases and J by 11 bases, leaving 19 bases between them. Germline CDR1 reads GTSNPN; CDR2 reads SVGIG (reference sequence). Sequencing of TCR beta was undertaken in CD8+ and CD4+ T cells derived from blood. This receptor was identified in a human donor in good health. This chain joins TRBV30 and TRBJ1-5; D is possibly TRBD1 (5 bases). The specimen was CD4+ T cells from PBMCs. CDR3 bases: TGTGCCTGGAGTCCCGCTGGGACGGGGATAGCCCAGCATTTT. Translated, it gives CAWSPAGTGIAQHF. Using reference TRBV30 and TRBJ1-5 for the parts outside the CDR3, the full variable domain is SQTIHQWPATLVQPVGSPLSLECTVEGTSNPNLYWYRQAAGRGLQLLFYSVGIGQISSEVPQNLSASRPQDRQFILSSKKLLLSDSGFYLCAWSPAGTGIAQHFGDGTRLSIL.